This T cell receptor (beta chain) originates from a study of cytomegalovirus exposure and HLA in healthy donors. Here immunoSEQ multiplex PCR was the method, and the copy in TCRdb shows in-frame clones only, minus some. The repertoire holds 190,000 or so clones, with 84% as singletons. The source material was PBMCs. This TCR was recovered from a woman in her 30s in good health and CMV-seropositive.

CDR3 DNA sequence: TGTGCCAGCACCGCCCCGGGACTTTACTACGAGCAGTACTTC. Amino acid sequence: CASTAPGLYYEQYF. The rearrangement links TRBV5-6 to TRBJ2-7; perhaps TRBD2 as D (6 bases). CDR3 size: 14 residues. CDR1 and CDR2 from the germline V gene are SGHDT and YYEEEE. V lost 6 bases and J 3 bases, leaving 16 bases between the germline ends.